A single sample gave rise to the 25 T cell receptor beta chains below, sequenced in a study of identical twins. TCRdb re-called the 5' RACE reads through MiXCR, storing one row per CDR3 protein. This sample has about 890,000 distinct CDR3 sequences, with more than 9% found just once. This same sample was also part of a study on yellow fever vaccine responses in identical twins.

Sequencing input: PBMCs. These receptors all come from a woman aged 18-29 years in good health.

This sequence joins TRBV5-1 and TRBJ2-2; 7 nucleotides agree with TRBD1. The CDR3 spans 15 residues. The V gene's germline CDR1 is SGHRS and CDR2 YFSETQ. Losses at the gene ends were 4 bases for V and 1 base for J; bases not matched to a gene: 4. CDR3 in DNA: TGCGCCAGCAGCACGACAGGGCAGAACACCGGGGAGCTGTTTTTT. This encodes CASSTTGQNTGELFF. The whole variable domain, filled in from reference TRBV5-1 and TRBJ2-2, reads KAGVTQTPRYLIKTRGQQVTLSCSPISGHRSVSWYQQTPGQGLQFLFEYFSETQRNKGNFPGRFSGRQFSNSRSEMNVSTLELGDSALYLCASSTTGQNTGELFFGEGSRLTVL.

This clonotype showed up many times. The chain recombines TRBV24-1 with TRBJ2-1; TRBD1 matches at 8 bases. From germline, CDR1 is KGHDR and CDR2 SFDVKD. The junction had 8 bases not matched to a gene; V was cut back by 4 bases and J by 7 bases. The CDR3 is made up of 15 amino acids. CDR3 amino acids: CATSDTRTGRNEQFF. CDR3 sequence (DNA): TGTGCCACCAGTGACACCCGGACAGGGAGGAATGAGCAGTTCTTC.

This clonotype was observed many times. DNA of the CDR3: TGCAGTGCTACAGACCGTGGGTCTGGAAACACCATATATTTT. Amino acids: CSATDRGSGNTIYF. V and J are TRBV20-1 and TRBJ1-3; D is uncertain. Germline-derived CDR1 and CDR2 are DFQATT and SNEGSKA (reference sequence). The length of the CDR3 is 14 residues. Trimming left V 4 bases short and J 1 base short, with 11 bases between.

The chain combines TRBV6-6 with TRBJ2-7; D call uncertain. The V end was cut by 8 bases, the J end by 2 bases, with 10 bases between. Germline V CDR1 and CDR2: MNHNY, SVGAGI (reference sequence). The CDR3 has 12 residues. As DNA, the CDR3 is TGTGCCAGCTCCAGGTCGACCTACGAGCAGTACTTC. It is translated as CASSRSTYEQYF.

This clonotype was detected only a few times. The chain joins TRBV10-3 to TRBJ1-2; D remains unclear. The CDR3 extends over 12 amino acids. Germline CDR1 ENHRY, CDR2 SYGVKD. Between the trimmed V and J ends, which lost 3 bases and 8 bases, there was a span of 10 bases. The CDR3, as DNA: TGTGCCATCAGTGACTCTTCCTCCGGCTACACCTTC. It specifies CAISDSSSGYTF.

The gene calls are TRBV20-1 and TRBJ2-1, with 7 bases matching TRBD2. The CDR3 totals 15 residues. After removal of 0 bases from V and 3 bases from J, the junction contained 5 bases not matched to a gene. In germline, CDR1 is DFQATT, CDR2 SNEGSKA (reference sequence). CDR3 loop: CSARELASGYNEQFF. In nucleotides, the CDR3 is TGCAGTGCTAGAGAATTAGCTAGCGGCTACAATGAGCAGTTCTTC.

This clonotype was found a few times. J is TRBJ2-7 and V is TRBV15; 7 bases map to TRBD1. With V trimmed by 3 bases and J by 3 bases, 5 bases remained unmatched. The CDR3 has 14 amino acids. Germline CDR1 and CDR2: LNHNV and YYDKDF (reference sequence). The CDR3 sequence: CATSRTGQGYEQYV. The CDR3 bases are TGTGCCACCAGCAGGACAGGGCAGGGCTACGAGCAGTACGTC.

The chain combines TRBV5-4 with TRBJ2-1, with 7 bases aligning to TRBD2. The CDR3 contains 14 residues. V shed 7 bases, J shed 7 bases, and the junction held 11 bases outside the gene matches. Germline V gives CDR1 SGHNT, CDR2 YYREEE (reference sequence). This chain's CDR3 is CASGDGRKNNEQFF. The CDR3 DNA reads TGTGCCAGCGGCGACGGGAGGAAGAATAATGAGCAGTTCTTC.

The chain carries TRBV10-3 and TRBJ1-5, with unresolved D. The CDR3 contains 14 residues. V lost 2 bases, J lost 7 bases, and 12 bases lay in between. The germline CDR1 and CDR2 sequences are ENHRY and SYGVKD. CDR3 DNA: TGTGCCATCAGTGAGAAGATGGACCGGCAGCCCCAGCATTTT. Translating it yields CAISEKMDRQPQHF.

This clonotype came up a few times. The chain links TRBV28 to TRBJ2-1; 15 bases are a match to TRBD2. V lost 5 bases to trimming and J lost 0 bases; unmatched junction nucleotides: 11. CDR3 size: 20 residues. Germline CDR1 MDHEN, CDR2 SYDVKM. The CDR3 loop is CASSIPGLAGGPSSYNEQFF. The CDR3 region has the DNA TGTGCCAGCAGTATCCCTGGACTAGCGGGAGGGCCGAGCTCCTACAATGAGCAGTTCTTC.

This chain connects TRBV2 to TRBJ1-1; 10 bases fit TRBD1. This CDR3 comprises 13 residues. V trimming: 11 bases; J trimming: 8 bases; junction bases outside the gene matches: 11. Germline V lookup: CDR1 SNHLY, CDR2 FYNNEI. In nucleotides, the CDR3 is TGTGCCGGAAGGGTTGGACAGGGGGTAGAAGCTTTCTTT. Translated: CAGRVGQGVEAFF.

The table lists this clonotype with a few counts. This chain connects TRBV4-1 to TRBJ2-1; 9 bases are a match to TRBD2. Germline trimming cut 1 base from V and 4 bases from J; bases unmatched to any gene: 5. CDR1 is MGHRA, CDR2 YSYEKL, per germline. The CDR3 loop spans 16 amino acids. The CDR3 DNA reads as TGCGCCAGCAGCCAAGGCCCTAGCGGGATATACAATGAGCAGTTCTTC. Protein product: CASSQGPSGIYNEQFF.

This clonotype was counted a few times. This chain connects TRBV28 to TRBJ2-1, with TRBD2 identical over 12 bases. CDR1 is MDHEN, CDR2 SYDVKM, per germline. The trim removed 5 bases at V and 7 bases at J, leaving 9 bases unmatched. The CDR3 is 16 amino acids. The CDR3 DNA follows: TGTGCCAGCAGTGCAAGGACTAGCGGGATATTAAATGAGCAGTTCTTC. This translates into CASSARTSGILNEQFF.

This clonotype was counted a few times. The chain couples TRBV6-1 to TRBJ2-6; 9 bases align to TRBD1. Per germline, CDR1 MNHNS and CDR2 SASEGT. This CDR3 has 15 amino acids. The DNA of the CDR3 is TGTGCTACAGGGACAGGGCTTTCTGGGGCCAACGTCCTGACTTTC. The encoded protein is CATGTGLSGANVLTF.

This clonotype was seen only a few times. The chain recombines TRBV3-1 with TRBJ1-3; 8 bases are shared with TRBD1. The CDR3 is 16 amino acids. The V and J ends lost 4 bases and 3 bases, in that order; junction bases with no gene match: 8. CDR1 and CDR2 (germline): LGHDT, YNNKEL (reference sequence). Here the CDR3 reads CASSLSAGQVGNTIYF. CDR3 sequence (DNA): TGTGCCAGCAGCCTCTCAGCGGGACAGGTTGGAAACACCATATATTTT. The complete variable domain, with remaining parts taken from reference TRBV3-1 and TRBJ1-3, reads DTAVSQTPKYLVTQMGNDKSIKCEQNLGHDTMYWYKQDSKKFLKIMFSYNNKELIINETVPNRFSPKSPDKAHLNLHINSLELGDSAVYFCASSLSAGQVGNTIYFGEGSWLTVV.

Only a few counts were recorded for this clonotype. The DNA for the CDR3 is TGTGCCAGCAGCTTAGATCCGGTTAATGAGCAGTTCTTC. Translation: CASSLDPVNEQFF. The chain recombines TRBV7-2 with TRBJ2-1; D ambiguous. The CDR3 spans 13 residues. V was shortened by 1 base and J by 7 bases, with 8 bases between the two germline ends. Germline lookup yields CDR1 SGHTA and CDR2 FQGNSA.

This clonotype was counted at least ten times. V is TRBV7-9 and J is TRBJ1-1; D is ambiguous. Trimming cost V 2 bases and J 1 base, with 8 bases left between them. The CDR3 contains 14 residues. Germline V gene data show CDR1 as SEHNR and CDR2 as FQNEAQ (reference sequence). DNA of the CDR3: TGTGCCAGCAGCTTAAACAGTCCGAACACTGAAGCTTTCTTT. This gives the protein CASSLNSPNTEAFF.

This clonotype was recorded many times. This chain links TRBV5-1 with TRBJ2-7; TRBD2 matches at 9 bases. J lost 3 bases, V lost 0 bases, and 4 bases had no gene match. Germline CDR1 and CDR2: SGHRS and YFSETQ. The CDR3 is made up of 15 amino acids. The CDR3 protein is CASSLGLAANYEQYF. CDR3 DNA sequence: TGCGCCAGCAGCTTGGGACTAGCGGCCAACTACGAGCAGTACTTC.

The chain couples TRBV28 to TRBJ2-7, with D unclear. The V gene lost 5 bases and the J gene lost 2 bases, with 7 bases spanning the gap. CDR3 length equals 12 residues. Germline lookup yields CDR1 MDHEN and CDR2 SYDVKM. CDR3 sequence: CASSAAAYEQYF. For the CDR3, the DNA is TGTGCCAGCAGTGCGGCCGCCTACGAGCAGTACTTC. Supplemented by reference TRBV28 and TRBJ2-7, the full variable domain reads DVKVTQSSRYLVKRTGEKVFLECVQDMDHENMFWYRQDPGLGLRLIYFSYDVKMKEKGDIPEGYSVSREKKERFSLILESASTNQTSMYLCASSAAAYEQYFGPGTRLTVT.

This clonotype was counted a few times. CDR3 region: CASSQEAGGPGTQYF. Written as DNA, the CDR3 is TGTGCCAGCAGCCAAGAAGCGGGAGGGCCAGGTACGCAGTATTTT. J is TRBJ2-3 and V is TRBV3-1; 10 bases fit TRBD2. Unmatched junction bases numbered 5, after V lost 0 bases and J lost 8 bases. Germline CDR1 reads LGHDT; CDR2 reads YNNKEL (reference sequence). This CDR3 spans 15 amino acids.

This clonotype was seen a handful of times. The chain combines TRBV20-1 with TRBJ2-3, with 8 bases that match TRBD2. The CDR3 contains 17 residues. V trimming: 2 bases; J trimming: 0 bases; junction bases outside the gene matches: 10. CDR1 and CDR2 (germline): DFQATT, SNEGSKA (reference sequence). The CDR3 here is CSARLAGKVSSTDTQYF. CDR3 sequence (DNA): TGCAGTGCTAGATTAGCGGGGAAGGTCTCTAGCACAGATACGCAGTATTTT.

This clonotype has ten or more counts. V is TRBV5-1 and J is TRBJ1-5; 10 positions agree with TRBD1. The J segment lost 5 bases and the V segment lost 1 base, leaving 6 bases of the junction unmatched. Per the germline V gene, CDR1 is SGHRS and CDR2 is YFSETQ. The CDR3 is 16 amino acids. CDR3: CASSLPDRGKYQPQHF. The CDR3 DNA is TGCGCCAGCAGCTTGCCGGACAGGGGGAAGTATCAGCCCCAGCATTTT.

In its sample, this clonotype was seen a few times. V is TRBV10-3 and J is TRBJ2-7; D call uncertain. From germline, CDR1 is ENHRY and CDR2 SYGVKD. The CDR3 is 11 residues long. Trimming took off 8 bases at V and 2 bases at J, with 7 bases between the two ends. DNA for the CDR3: TGTGCCATCGCAGCGACCTACGAGCAGTACTTC. It codes for CAIAATYEQYF.

V is TRBV15 and J is TRBJ2-2; TRBD2 aligns across 10 bases. V trimming: 0 bases; J trimming: 4 bases; junction bases outside the gene matches: 11. The germline gives CDR1 LNHNV, CDR2 YYDKDF (reference sequence). This CDR3 is 19 amino acids long. This CDR3 is CATSRDHFVLAGVTGELFF. In DNA, the CDR3 is TGTGCCACCAGCAGAGATCATTTTGTTCTAGCGGGAGTCACCGGGGAGCTGTTTTTT. Full variable domain (rest looked up from reference TRBV15 and TRBJ2-2): DAMVIQNPRYQVTQFGKPVTLSCSQTLNHNVMYWYQQKSSQAPKLLFHYYDKDFNNEADTPDNFQSRRPNTSFCFLDIRSPGLGDTAMYLCATSRDHFVLAGVTGELFFGEGSRLTVL.

This clonotype was detected a few times. The chain has TRBV14 and TRBJ2-5; a weak D match, TRBD2 (6 bases). Germline V gene lookup returns CDR1 SGHDN and CDR2 FVKESK. The CDR3 sequence is 15 residues long. The V end was cut by 0 bases, the J end by 7 bases, with 15 bases between. DNA of the CDR3: TGTGCCAGCAGCCAAGACCCTAGCGCCCTAGGGACCCAGTACTTC. Its translation: CASSQDPSALGTQYF.